Following are 26 T cell receptor beta chains from one sample sequenced in a study of blood T cell repertoires in COVID-19. Profiling relied on immunoSEQ multiplex PCR, and the TCRdb table lists in-frame clones only, not all of them. The sample consists of over 90,000 clones, 86% of them appearing once. The sample was peripheral blood. The receptors stem from a woman aged 55-70 years in a cohort sampled during active or convalescent COVID-19.

The chain has TRBV9 and TRBJ2-7; 12 positions agree with TRBD1. Germline loops: CDR1 SGDLS, CDR2 YYNGEE. V was pared by 0 bases and J by 4 bases, with 11 bases of the junction left unmatched. The CDR3 covers 18 residues. CDR3 DNA: TGTGCCAGCAGCGTAGGGGCTGGGGGGACAGGGGGCAATTACGAGCAGTACTTC. It encodes CASSVGAGGTGGNYEQYF.

The chain has TRBV6-6 and TRBJ1-2; 10 bases fit TRBD1. Germline CDR1 MNHNY, CDR2 SVGAGI (reference sequence). Trimming took 5 bases from V and 8 from J; bases not matched to a gene: 2. The CDR3 is 12 residues long. The CDR3 DNA reads TGTGCCAGCAGTCCGACAGGGGGCGGCTACACCTTC. It translates to CASSPTGGGYTF.

The chain is built from TRBV19 and TRBJ2-2, with 11 bases identical to TRBD1. The germline CDR1 and CDR2 sequences are LNHDA and SQIVND (reference sequence). J lost 5 bases, V lost 5 bases, and 4 bases had no gene match. This CDR3 spans 15 amino acids. This CDR3 is CASSWGQGGTGELFF. The CDR3 nucleotides are TGTGCCAGTAGTTGGGGACAGGGGGGGACCGGGGAGCTGTTTTTT.

The rearrangement uses TRBV14 and TRBJ2-5; D might be TRBD2 (5 bases). Germline assignment: CDR1 SGHDN and CDR2 FVKESK. Deletions cut 4 bases from V and 2 bases from J, with 8 bases between. This CDR3 has 13 residues. CDR3 loop: CASSRRQQETQYF. The CDR3 coding sequence is TGTGCCAGCAGCCGGAGGCAGCAAGAGACCCAGTACTTC.

The rearrangement joins TRBV30 to TRBJ2-3; D gene uncertain. Deletions cut 0 bases from V and 6 bases from J, with 16 bases between. The germline V gene has CDR1 GTSNPN and CDR2 SVGIG (reference sequence). The CDR3 length is 15 residues. This chain's CDR3 is CAWSVLGYIGDTQYF. Here the CDR3 DNA reads TGTGCCTGGAGTGTACTCGGGTACATTGGGGATACGCAGTATTTT.

The CDR3 reads CASSASVGTGVYEQYF. The CDR3 DNA reads TGTGCCAGCAGCGCCTCTGTTGGGACAGGGGTCTACGAGCAGTACTTC. The chain has TRBV7-2 and TRBJ2-7, with 10 positions matching TRBD1. Looked up from germline, CDR1 is SGHTA and CDR2 is FQGNSA. This CDR3 spans 16 amino acids. The V gene end was trimmed by 5 bases and the J gene end by 3 bases; junction bases not matched to a gene: 10.

This chain links TRBV6-5 with TRBJ1-5; D unresolved. The V gene lost 8 bases and the J gene lost 4 bases, with 9 bases spanning the gap. Germline V gene data show CDR1 as MNHEY and CDR2 as SVGAGI. The length of the CDR3 is 12 residues. CDR3 DNA: TGTGCCAGCGGACTCAGGAATCAGCCCCAGCATTTT. Translating it yields CASGLRNQPQHF.

The rearrangement links TRBV7-2 to TRBJ2-1; D remains ambiguous. The V gene's germline CDR1 is SGHTA and CDR2 FQGNSA. The CDR3 loop spans 15 amino acids. V was clipped by 1 base and J by 9 bases, with 16 bases between them. CDR3 sequence reads: CASSLVPYPAREQFF. CDR3 sequence (DNA): TGTGCCAGCAGCTTAGTGCCCTACCCCGCCCGTGAGCAGTTCTTC.

CDR3 DNA sequence: TGTGCCAGCTCACACCAGGAACGCAGGGATACGCAGTATTTT. Its translation is CASSHQERRDTQYF. The rearrangement links TRBV18 to TRBJ2-3; D remains ambiguous. Germline CDR1 and CDR2: KGHSH and LQKENI. This CDR3 has 14 amino acids. The V end lost 4 bases, the J end lost 6 bases, and 14 bases lay between the germline ends.

This chain joins TRBV18 and TRBJ1-5; perhaps TRBD1 as D (5 bases). The CDR3 consists of 15 residues. Germline V lookup: CDR1 KGHSH, CDR2 LQKENI. Trimming left V 0 bases short and J 3 bases short, with 9 bases between. CDR3: CASSPPGHFNQPQHF. In nucleotides, the CDR3 is TGTGCCAGCTCACCACCGGGGCACTTCAATCAGCCCCAGCATTTT. Full variable domain (rest looked up from reference TRBV18 and TRBJ1-5): NAGVMQNPRHLVRRRGQEARLRCSPMKGHSHVYWYRQLPEEGLKFMVYLQKENIIDESGMPKERFSAEFPKEGPSILRIQQVVRGDSAAYFCASSPPGHFNQPQHFGDGTRLSIL.

This chain joins TRBV9 and TRBJ2-7, with D possibly TRBD1 on 6 matching bases. The CDR3 extends over 14 amino acids. V was shortened by 0 bases and J by 5 bases, with 12 bases between the two germline ends. Germline V CDR1 and CDR2: SGDLS, YYNGEE. CDR3 in DNA: TGTGCCAGCAGCGTAGCTAGTACAGGGAACGAGCAGTACTTC. Its protein product is CASSVASTGNEQYF.

CDR3 residues: CASSPVSEGEVGYTF. The CDR3 DNA reads TGTGCCAGCTCACCGGTCAGCGAAGGGGAGGTTGGCTACACCTTC. The gene calls are TRBV18 and TRBJ1-2, with D perhaps TRBD1 (5 bases). The V end was cut by 3 bases, the J end by 7 bases, with 18 bases between. Per germline, CDR1 KGHSH and CDR2 LQKENI. This CDR3 has 15 amino acids.

CDR3 sequence (DNA): TGTGCCAGCAGCTTAATAAGACGAGGGGGGCAGTTCTTC. The encoded protein is CASSLIRRGGQFF. This rearrangement joins TRBV7-3 to TRBJ2-1, with a weak D call TRBD1 (6 bases). The CDR3 has 13 amino acids. V lost 1 base, J lost 12 bases, and 13 bases lay in between. Germline V CDR1 and CDR2: SGHTA, FQGTGA.

The V gene is TRBV7-8, the J gene TRBJ2-5; 12 nucleotides agree with TRBD2. The CDR3 is made up of 17 amino acids. The V gene end was trimmed by 1 base and the J gene end by 5 bases; junction bases not matched to a gene: 8. Germline lookup yields CDR1 SGHVS and CDR2 FQNEAQ. The CDR3 DNA reads as TGTGCCAGCAGCTTAGGTCCGCTAGCGGGAGGGCAGGAGACCCAGTACTTC. It encodes CASSLGPLAGGQETQYF.

The rearrangement uses TRBV19 and TRBJ2-3; 8 bases are a match to TRBD1. In germline, CDR1 is LNHDA, CDR2 SQIVND (reference sequence). This CDR3 spans 18 amino acids. With 5 bases clipped from V and 4 bases from J, the junction kept 17 bases outside the gene matches. The CDR3, as DNA: TGTGCCAGTAGTCCTCCGGCAGGGTGGGCAGGGGGCCCAGATACGCAGTATTTT. It translates to CASSPPAGWAGGPDTQYF.

The chain combines TRBV9 with TRBJ1-6; 10 bases match TRBD1. The germline V gene has CDR1 SGDLS and CDR2 YYNGEE. This CDR3 is 15 amino acids long. J was trimmed by 7 bases and V by 5 bases; bases with no gene match: 6. CDR3: CASSGTGQGNSPLHF. The CDR3 DNA follows: TGTGCCAGCAGTGGTACGGGACAGGGGAATTCACCCCTCCACTTT.

The chain links TRBV2 to TRBJ1-4; D perhaps matches TRBD1 (5 bases). Deletions cut 7 bases from V and 0 bases from J, with 15 bases between. Germline V gene data show CDR1 as SNHLY and CDR2 as FYNNEI. The CDR3 has 16 residues. The CDR3 loop is CASIKTETATNEKLFF. For the CDR3, the DNA is TGTGCCAGCATTAAGACAGAGACCGCAACTAATGAAAAACTGTTTTTT.

The V call is TRBV25-1, the J call TRBJ2-7, with a possible D match to TRBD1 (5 bases). This CDR3 is built from 13 residues. Per the germline V gene, CDR1 is MGHDK and CDR2 is SYGVNS. Trimming stripped 5 bases from V and 4 bases from J, with 12 bases between. The CDR3 region has the DNA TGTGCCAGCAGTACAGGTGCCGCATACGAGCAGTACTTC. The encoded protein is CASSTGAAYEQYF.

CDR3 nucleotides: TGTGCCAGCAGCGTAGCCCGACAGGGGATGAATGAAAAACTGTTTTTT. This translates into CASSVARQGMNEKLFF. V gene TRBV9 combines with J gene TRBJ1-4; 8 bases are shared with TRBD1. The CDR3 totals 16 residues. Germline V gene lookup returns CDR1 SGDLS and CDR2 YYNGEE. V shed 0 bases, J shed 5 bases, and the junction held 6 bases outside the gene matches.

The chain is built from TRBV5-1 and TRBJ1-1; no definite D call. Trimming took off 2 bases at V and 0 bases at J, with 11 bases between the two ends. This CDR3 has 15 residues. Germline-derived CDR1 and CDR2 are SGHRS and YFSETQ. The CDR3 reads CASSLTAALNTEAFF. The DNA of the CDR3 is TGCGCCAGCAGCTTAACGGCGGCCTTGAACACTGAAGCTTTCTTT.

V and J are TRBV11-3 and TRBJ2-3, with 8 bases matching TRBD2. V lost 4 bases, J lost 5 bases, and 5 bases stayed unmatched. The CDR3 contains 14 residues. CDR1 is SGHNT, CDR2 YENEEA, per germline. The DNA of the CDR3 is TGTGCCAGCAGCTCGGGAGGGCCGGGAGATACGCAGTATTTT. Residues: CASSSGGPGDTQYF.

Comments on this clone: Relative to the germline gene, one junction end is altered; a read error may explain this. The genes are TRBV7-7 and TRBJ2-3; D is possibly TRBD2 (7 bases). This CDR3 contains 14 residues. CDR1 and CDR2 from the germline V gene are SSHAT and FNYEAQ (reference sequence). DNA for the CDR3: TGTGCTAGCAGCTTGGGGGGGCACACAGATACGCAGTATTTT. As protein: CASSLGGHTDTQYF.

The chain is built from TRBV6-5 and TRBJ2-1, with D tentatively TRBD2 (5 bases). V lost 2 bases, J lost 0 bases, and 11 bases lay in between. In germline, CDR1 is MNHEY, CDR2 SVGAGI. The CDR3 extends over 16 amino acids. CDR3 region: CASSYVATSSYNEQFF. The CDR3 DNA sequence: TGTGCCAGCAGTTACGTAGCGACCAGCTCCTACAATGAGCAGTTCTTC.

V usage is TRBV6-5 and J usage is TRBJ1-2; 10 bases agree with TRBD1. The germline gives CDR1 MNHEY, CDR2 SVGAGI. V shed 2 bases and J 6 bases; nucleotides not matched to a gene: 9. This CDR3 has 16 amino acids. Here the CDR3 reads CASSYLFSGTGDGYTF. In nucleotides, the CDR3 is TGTGCCAGCAGTTACCTTTTTTCCGGGACAGGGGATGGCTACACCTTC.

V and J are TRBV9 and TRBJ1-2, with 8 bases that match TRBD1. The CDR3 loop spans 14 amino acids. Germline CDR1 is SGDLS and CDR2 is YYNGEE. Trimming took 0 bases from V and 8 from J; bases not matched to a gene: 6. The CDR3 sequence is CASSVDRGRGGYTF. In DNA form, the CDR3 reads TGTGCCAGCAGCGTAGACAGGGGGAGAGGCGGCTACACCTTC.

The rearrangement links TRBV3-1 (or the pseudogene TRBV3-2) to TRBJ1-4; maybe TRBD1 (5 bases). Trimming cost V 2 bases and J 8 bases, with 12 bases left between them. Germline V gene data show CDR1 as LGHDT and CDR2 as YNNKEL (reference sequence). This CDR3 has 14 residues. The CDR3 loop reads CASSQPGHVEKLFF. DNA for the CDR3: TGTGCCAGCAGCCAACCCGGACACGTAGAAAAACTGTTTTTT.